This T cell receptor beta chain was profiled in a study of T-cell reconstitution after alpha-beta-depleted transplantation in children. Worth noting for this clonotype: What it binds is not known.

Unique molecular identifiers were incorporated during preparation of the TCRbeta library. From the PCR reads, TCRdb called clonotypes with MiXCR, one entry per CDR3 protein. The data hold about 400,000 distinct CDR3 sequences, with 15% to 20% observed a single time. The CDR3 totals 16 residues. Germline CDR1 and CDR2: MGHRA and YSYEKL. The germline V and J ends were trimmed by 1 base and 0 bases, with 10 bases remaining between them. Broader study findings: Diversity of TCRbeta at day 60 was high in some patients, arising from surviving recipient T cells and thymic progenitors. At around two months after transplant, the alpha-beta T cells were reportedly derived from several hundred expanded clones that came from non-depleted graft cells.

The sequence was collected from a boy younger than two who had a stem cell transplant for Wiskott-Aldrich syndrome, so the T cells may come from the graft donor. The chain is built from TRBV4-1 and TRBJ2-1; D is uncertain. The specimen was PBMCs, mostly from graft donor cells, collected 360 days after TCRalphabeta/CD19-depleted stem cell transplant. CDR3 sequence reads: CASSQGRAYSYNEQFF. The CDR3 nucleotides read TGCGCCAGCAGCCAAGGGAGAGCATACTCCTACAATGAGCAGTTCTTC.